This T cell receptor beta chain was captured by sequencing in a study of glioma-infiltrating T cells (TCRdb year 2016). Regarding the study in general: The study sequenced TCR alpha- and beta-chain repertoires from glioma tissue, from non-neoplastic brain tissue and from matched peripheral blood mononuclear cells. Each tissue-infiltrating repertoire was compared with the same patient's peripheral blood repertoire to measure divergence between tissue and blood T-cell populations. The paired cohort comprised three low-grade glioma patients, 8 or 9 primary glioblastoma patients and three non-glioma patients contributing non-neoplastic brain tissue. General study outcomes and caveats: Tissue and blood shared very few CDR3 sequences, a result attributed to high CDR3 diversity and limited sampling. Small numbers underpinned the group comparisons: under ten glioblastoma patients, three low-grade glioma patients and three non-neoplastic patients. VJ-independent divergence between tissue and blood was lower than expected in non-neoplastic patients but higher than expected in all gliomas, particularly low-grade gliomas.

This clonotype is a singleton in its sample. Its antigen is still unknown. An end of the junction differs from the germline gene, which may be a read error. CDR1 and CDR2, looked up from the germline V gene, are SGHTA and FQGNSA. The cysteine opens and the phenylalanine closes a CDR3 of 14 amino acids. Kept here is only the CDR3 DNA, which spans 42 bases and is read in frame from base 1. TCR alpha and beta CDR3 regions were amplified with the iRepertoire nested amplicon-rescue multiplex PCR (arm-PCR) platform from RNA. The input for one-step reverse transcription and amplification was about 90-450 ng of tissue mRNA or PBMC total RNA. Following bead purification, Illumina adapters were added by a secondary multiplex PCR, and libraries between 200 and 400 bp were gel-purified. Libraries carried internal 6-nucleotide barcodes used for demultiplexing. Sequencing of the libraries was done on an Illumina MiSeq using 2x220 or 2x250 nucleotide paired-end reads. The study's own analysis went as follows. FLASH 1.2.11 was used to merge paired reads, and BWA-MEM then aligned the reads to the GRCh37 human genome before TRA and TRB reads were extracted. V and J assignment used an IMGT-derived reference of cassette sequences and CDR3 motifs that included pseudogenes. Three-frame translation of reads was performed, and productive CDR3s were defined as those with a C...FGXG motif and no stop codons. Clonotypes were defined as unique combinations of V-J cassette pair and CDR3 amino acid sequence. Filtering of reads was based on Hamming distance, with the threshold set by the sequence error rate of each sample in mapped regions. Starting from the raw public reads, TCRdb applied fastp trimming at Q25, assembled clones with MiXCR and retained in-frame beta chains. Rows matching on CDR3 protein sequence are summarized as one entry with the most common DNA and genes. TCRdb's processing, not the authors', yielded these V and J calls. The sample has roughly 200,000 distinct CDR3 sequences on record, more than 25% of them singletons. The ten largest clones take up 20% to 25% of the sample.

What was sequenced was glioma tissue, nonneoplastic brain tissue, or PBMCs (not recorded which). The rearranged chain carries TRBV7-2 and TRBJ2-2, with the D gene tentatively TRBD1 or TRBD2, based on 5 matching bases in each. The clonotype originates from a human donor with low-grade glioma or glioblastoma, undergoing nonglioma brain surgery, or in good health (not recorded which). The bases read TGTGCCAGAAGCTTAGCGCCGGGGCTCGGGGACCTGTTTTTT. Translated, this gives CARSLAPGLGDLFF.